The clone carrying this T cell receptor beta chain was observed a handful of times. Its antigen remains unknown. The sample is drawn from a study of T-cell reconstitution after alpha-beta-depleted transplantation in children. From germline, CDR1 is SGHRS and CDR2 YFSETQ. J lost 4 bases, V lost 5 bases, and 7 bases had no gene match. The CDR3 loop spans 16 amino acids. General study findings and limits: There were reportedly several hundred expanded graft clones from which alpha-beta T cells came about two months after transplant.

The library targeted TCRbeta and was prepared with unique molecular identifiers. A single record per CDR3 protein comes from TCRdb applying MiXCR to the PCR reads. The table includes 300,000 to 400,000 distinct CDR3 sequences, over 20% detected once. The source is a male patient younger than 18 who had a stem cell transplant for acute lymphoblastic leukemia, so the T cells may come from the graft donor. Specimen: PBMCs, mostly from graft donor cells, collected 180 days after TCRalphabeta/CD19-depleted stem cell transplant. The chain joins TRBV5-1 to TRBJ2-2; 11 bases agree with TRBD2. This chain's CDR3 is CASSDTGLAVTGELFF. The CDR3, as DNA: TGCGCCAGCAGTGACACGGGACTAGCGGTCACCGGGGAGCTGTTTTTT.